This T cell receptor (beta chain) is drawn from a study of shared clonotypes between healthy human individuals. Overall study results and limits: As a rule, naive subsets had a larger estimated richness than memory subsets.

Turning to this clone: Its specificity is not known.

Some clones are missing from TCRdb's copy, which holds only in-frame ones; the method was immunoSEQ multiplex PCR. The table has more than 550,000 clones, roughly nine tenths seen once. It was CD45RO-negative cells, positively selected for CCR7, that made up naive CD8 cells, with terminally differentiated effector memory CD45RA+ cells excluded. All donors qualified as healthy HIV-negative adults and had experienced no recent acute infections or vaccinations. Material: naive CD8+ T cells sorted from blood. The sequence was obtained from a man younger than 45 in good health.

The CDR3 region has the DNA TGTGCCAGCAGTGAAGAAGGGGCCGGCCACAATGAGCAGTTCTTC. Translated, it gives CASSEEGAGHNEQFF. The V and J genes are TRBV25-1 and TRBJ2-1, with D perhaps TRBD1 (5 bases). In germline, CDR1 is MGHDK, CDR2 SYGVNS. Trimming left V 2 bases short and J 5 bases short, with 13 bases between. The CDR3 extends over 15 amino acids.